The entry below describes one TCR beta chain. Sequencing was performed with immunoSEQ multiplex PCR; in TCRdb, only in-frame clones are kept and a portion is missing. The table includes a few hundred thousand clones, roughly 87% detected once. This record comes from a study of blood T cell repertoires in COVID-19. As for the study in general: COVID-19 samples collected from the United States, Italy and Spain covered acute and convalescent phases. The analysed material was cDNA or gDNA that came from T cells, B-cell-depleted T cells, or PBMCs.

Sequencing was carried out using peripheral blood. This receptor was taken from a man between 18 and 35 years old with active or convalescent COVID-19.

The CDR3 is CASSEYPGGSYEQYF. CDR3 in DNA: TGTGCCAGCAGTGAATATCCAGGGGGCTCCTACGAGCAGTACTTC. The genes are TRBV2 and TRBJ2-7; TRBD1 matches 7 bases. V trimming: 2 bases; J trimming: 0 bases; junction bases outside the gene matches: 4. CDR1 SNHLY and CDR2 FYNNEI come from the germline V gene. The length of the CDR3 is 15 residues. Full variable domain (remainder filled in from reference TRBV2 and TRBJ2-7): EPEVTQTPSHQVTQMGQEVILRCVPISNHLYFYWYRQILGQKVEFLVSFYNNEISEKSEIFDDQFSVERPDGSNFTLKIRSTKLEDSAMYFCASSEYPGGSYEQYFGPGTRLTVT.